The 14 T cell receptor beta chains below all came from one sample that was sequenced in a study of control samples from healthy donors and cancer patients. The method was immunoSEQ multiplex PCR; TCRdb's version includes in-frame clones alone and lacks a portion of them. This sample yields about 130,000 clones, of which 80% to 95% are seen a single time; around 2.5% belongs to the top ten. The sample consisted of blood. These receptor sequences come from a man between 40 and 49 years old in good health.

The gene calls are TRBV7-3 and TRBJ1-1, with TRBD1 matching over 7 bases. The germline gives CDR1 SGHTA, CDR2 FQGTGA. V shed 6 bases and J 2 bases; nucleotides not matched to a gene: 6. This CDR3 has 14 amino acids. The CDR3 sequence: CASRTDRTNTEAFF. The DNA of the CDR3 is TGTGCCAGCAGGACGGACAGGACAAACACTGAAGCTTTCTTT.

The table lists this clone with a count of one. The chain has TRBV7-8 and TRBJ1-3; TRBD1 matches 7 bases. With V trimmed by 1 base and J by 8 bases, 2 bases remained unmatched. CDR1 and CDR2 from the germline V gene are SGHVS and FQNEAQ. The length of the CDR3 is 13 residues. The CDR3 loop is CASSLDRGDTIYF. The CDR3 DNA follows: TGTGCCAGCAGCTTAGACAGGGGAGACACCATATATTTT.

The CDR3 reads CASSQGQGSNEKLFF. The CDR3 DNA reads as TGCGCCAGCAGCCAAGGACAGGGATCAAATGAAAAACTGTTTTTT. This chain links TRBV4-1 with TRBJ1-4; TRBD1 agrees at 7 bases. The CDR3 is 15 amino acids. The germline V gene has CDR1 MGHRA and CDR2 YSYEKL. With V trimmed by 1 base and J by 5 bases, 4 bases remained unmatched.

The CDR3 nucleotides read TGCGCCAGCAGCAACACAGATACGCAGTATTTT. It specifies CASSNTDTQYF. This chain uses TRBV5-1 with TRBJ2-3; D is unresolved. The germline CDR1 and CDR2 sequences are SGHRS and YFSETQ. V shed 4 bases and J shed 2 bases, with 2 bases lying between them. The CDR3 covers 11 residues.

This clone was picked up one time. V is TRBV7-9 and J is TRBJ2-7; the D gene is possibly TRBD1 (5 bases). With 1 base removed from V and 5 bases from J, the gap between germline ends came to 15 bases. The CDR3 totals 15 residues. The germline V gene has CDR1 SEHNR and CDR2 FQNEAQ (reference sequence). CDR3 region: CASSLVAAGPHEQYF. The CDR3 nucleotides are TGTGCCAGCAGCTTAGTCGCGGCAGGGCCCCACGAGCAGTACTTC.

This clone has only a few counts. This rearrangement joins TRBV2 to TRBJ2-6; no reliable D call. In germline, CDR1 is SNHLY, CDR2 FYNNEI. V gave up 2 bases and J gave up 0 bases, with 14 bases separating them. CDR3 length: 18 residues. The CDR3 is CASSEYGYTISGANVLTF. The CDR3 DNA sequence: TGTGCCAGCAGTGAATATGGTTATACCATCTCTGGGGCCAACGTCCTGACTTTC.

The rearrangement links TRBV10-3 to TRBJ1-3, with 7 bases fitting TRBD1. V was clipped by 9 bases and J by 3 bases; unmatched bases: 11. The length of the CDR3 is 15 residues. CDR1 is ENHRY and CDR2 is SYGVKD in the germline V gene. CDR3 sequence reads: CAIASPGQIGNTIYF. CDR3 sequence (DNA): TGTGCCATTGCCAGCCCGGGACAGATTGGAAACACCATATATTTT.

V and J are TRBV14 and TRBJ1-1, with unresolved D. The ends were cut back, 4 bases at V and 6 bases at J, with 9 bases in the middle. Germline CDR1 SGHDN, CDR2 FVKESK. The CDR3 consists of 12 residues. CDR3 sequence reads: CASSLGFSEAFF. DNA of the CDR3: TGTGCCAGCAGCCTAGGGTTTTCTGAAGCTTTCTTT.

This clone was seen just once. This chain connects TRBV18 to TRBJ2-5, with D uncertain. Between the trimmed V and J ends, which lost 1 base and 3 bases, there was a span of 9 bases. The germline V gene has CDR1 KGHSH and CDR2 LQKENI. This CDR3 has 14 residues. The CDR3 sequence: CASSPLAVKETQYF. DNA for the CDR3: TGTGCCAGCTCACCACTAGCAGTAAAAGAGACCCAGTACTTC.

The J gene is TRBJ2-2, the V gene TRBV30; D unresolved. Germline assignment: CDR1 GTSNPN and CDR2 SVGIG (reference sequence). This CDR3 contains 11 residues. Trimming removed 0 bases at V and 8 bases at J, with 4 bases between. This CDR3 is CAWSVQGELFF. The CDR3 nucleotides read TGTGCCTGGAGTGTACAGGGGGAGCTGTTTTTT.

The DNA of the CDR3 is TGCGCCAGCAGCTTGTTAGGGACCAACACAGATACGCAGTATTTT. Protein product: CASSLLGTNTDTQYF. The chain couples TRBV5-1 to TRBJ2-3, with D perhaps being TRBD1 or TRBD2 (5 bases each). V lost 1 base and J lost 2, with 11 bases in between. The germline V gene has CDR1 SGHRS and CDR2 YFSETQ. The CDR3 is made up of 15 amino acids.

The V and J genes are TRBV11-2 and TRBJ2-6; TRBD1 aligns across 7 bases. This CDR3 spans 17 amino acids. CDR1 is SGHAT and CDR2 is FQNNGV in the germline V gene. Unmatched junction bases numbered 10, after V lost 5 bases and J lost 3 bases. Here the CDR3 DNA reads TGTGCCAGCAGCCCATCGAACAGGGGTTATGGGGCCAACGTCCTGACTTTC. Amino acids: CASSPSNRGYGANVLTF.

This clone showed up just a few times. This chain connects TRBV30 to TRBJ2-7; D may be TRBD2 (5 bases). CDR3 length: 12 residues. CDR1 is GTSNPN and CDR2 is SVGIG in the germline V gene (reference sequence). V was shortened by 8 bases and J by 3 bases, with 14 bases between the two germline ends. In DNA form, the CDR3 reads TGTGCCGGAGGACGGACCGTCTACGAGCAGTACTTC. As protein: CAGGRTVYEQYF.

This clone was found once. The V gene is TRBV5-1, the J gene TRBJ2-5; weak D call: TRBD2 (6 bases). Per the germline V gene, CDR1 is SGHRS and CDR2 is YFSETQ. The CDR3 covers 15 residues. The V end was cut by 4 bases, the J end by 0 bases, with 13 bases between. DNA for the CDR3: TGCGCCAGCAGCGGGCACGGGGGTTACCAAGAGACCCAGTACTTC. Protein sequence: CASSGHGGYQETQYF.